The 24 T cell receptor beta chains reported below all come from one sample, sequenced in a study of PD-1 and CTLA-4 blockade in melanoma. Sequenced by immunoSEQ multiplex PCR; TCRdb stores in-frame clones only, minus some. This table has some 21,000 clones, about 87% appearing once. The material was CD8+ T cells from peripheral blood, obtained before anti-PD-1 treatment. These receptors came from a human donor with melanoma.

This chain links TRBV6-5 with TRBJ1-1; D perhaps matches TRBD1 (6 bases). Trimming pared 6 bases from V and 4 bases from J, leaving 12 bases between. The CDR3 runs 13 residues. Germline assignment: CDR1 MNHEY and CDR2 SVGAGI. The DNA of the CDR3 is TGTGCCAGCAGCTTAGGGGGTACCACTGAAGCTTTCTTT. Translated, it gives CASSLGGTTEAFF.

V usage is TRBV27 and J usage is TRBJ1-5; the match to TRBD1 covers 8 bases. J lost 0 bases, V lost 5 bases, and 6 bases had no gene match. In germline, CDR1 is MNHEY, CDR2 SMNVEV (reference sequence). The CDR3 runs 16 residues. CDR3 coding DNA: TGTGCCAGCAGTCAAACAGGGGGTTATAGCAATCAGCCCCAGCATTTT. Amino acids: CASSQTGGYSNQPQHF.

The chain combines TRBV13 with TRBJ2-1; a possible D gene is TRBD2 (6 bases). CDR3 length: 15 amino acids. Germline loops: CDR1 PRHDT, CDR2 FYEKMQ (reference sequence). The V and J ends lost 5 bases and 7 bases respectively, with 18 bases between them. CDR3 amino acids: CASSPEGPRRNEQFF. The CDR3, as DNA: TGTGCCAGCAGCCCGGAGGGGCCCCGACGGAATGAGCAGTTCTTC.

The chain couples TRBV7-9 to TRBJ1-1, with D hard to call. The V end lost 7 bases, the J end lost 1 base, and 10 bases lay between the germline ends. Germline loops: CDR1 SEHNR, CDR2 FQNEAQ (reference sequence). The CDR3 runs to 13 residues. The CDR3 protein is CASIWGGNTEAFF. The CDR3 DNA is TGTGCCAGCATTTGGGGAGGGAACACTGAAGCTTTCTTT.

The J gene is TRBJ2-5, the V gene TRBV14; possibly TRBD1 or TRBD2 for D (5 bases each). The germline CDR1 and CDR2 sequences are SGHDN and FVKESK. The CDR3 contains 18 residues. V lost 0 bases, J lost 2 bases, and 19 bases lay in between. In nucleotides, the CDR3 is TGTGCCAGCAGCCAAGATTCCCTGTTATACGGGGCACAAGAGACCCAGTACTTC. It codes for CASSQDSLLYGAQETQYF. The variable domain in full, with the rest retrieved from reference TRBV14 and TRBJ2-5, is EAGVTQFPSHSVIEKGQTVTLRCDPISGHDNLYWYRRVMGKEIKFLLHFVKESKQDESGMPNNRFLAERTGGTYSTLKVQPAELEDSGVYFCASSQDSLLYGAQETQYFGPGTRLLVL.

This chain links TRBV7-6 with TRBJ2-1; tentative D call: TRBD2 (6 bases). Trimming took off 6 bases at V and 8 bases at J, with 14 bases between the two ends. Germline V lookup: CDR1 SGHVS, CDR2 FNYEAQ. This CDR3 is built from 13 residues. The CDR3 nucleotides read TGTGCCAGCAGGGAGGGATGGGGGGATGAGCAGTTCTTC. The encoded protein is CASREGWGDEQFF.

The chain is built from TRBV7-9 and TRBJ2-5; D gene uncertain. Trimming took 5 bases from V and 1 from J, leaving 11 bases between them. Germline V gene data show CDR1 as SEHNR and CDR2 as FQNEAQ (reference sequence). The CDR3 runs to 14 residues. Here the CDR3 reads CASSLPSSQETQYF. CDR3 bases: TGTGCCAGCAGCCTCCCCAGCAGCCAAGAGACCCAGTACTTC.

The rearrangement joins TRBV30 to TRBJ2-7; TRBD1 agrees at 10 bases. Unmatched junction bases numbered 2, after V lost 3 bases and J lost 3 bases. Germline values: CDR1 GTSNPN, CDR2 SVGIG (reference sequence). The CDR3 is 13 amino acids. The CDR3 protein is CAWSGTGVYEQYF. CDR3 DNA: TGTGCCTGGAGCGGGACAGGGGTCTACGAGCAGTACTTC.

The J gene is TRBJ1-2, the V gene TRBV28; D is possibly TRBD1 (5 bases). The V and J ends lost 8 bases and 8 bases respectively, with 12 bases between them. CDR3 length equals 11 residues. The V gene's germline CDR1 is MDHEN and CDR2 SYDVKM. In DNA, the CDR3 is TGTGCCAGCCTGGGGGTGGAGGGCTACACCTTC. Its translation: CASLGVEGYTF.

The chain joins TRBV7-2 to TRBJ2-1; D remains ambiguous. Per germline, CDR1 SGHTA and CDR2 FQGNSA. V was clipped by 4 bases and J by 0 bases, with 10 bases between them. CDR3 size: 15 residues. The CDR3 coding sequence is TGTGCCAGCAGCTACGACACCAGCTCCTACAATGAGCAGTTCTTC. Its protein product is CASSYDTSSYNEQFF.

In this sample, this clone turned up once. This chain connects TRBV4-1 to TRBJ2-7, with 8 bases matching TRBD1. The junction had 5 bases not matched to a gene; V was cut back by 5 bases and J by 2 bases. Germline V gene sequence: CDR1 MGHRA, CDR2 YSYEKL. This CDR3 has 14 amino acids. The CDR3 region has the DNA TGCGCCAGCAGCACAGGGGGTTCCACCTACGAGCAGTACTTC. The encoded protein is CASSTGGSTYEQYF.

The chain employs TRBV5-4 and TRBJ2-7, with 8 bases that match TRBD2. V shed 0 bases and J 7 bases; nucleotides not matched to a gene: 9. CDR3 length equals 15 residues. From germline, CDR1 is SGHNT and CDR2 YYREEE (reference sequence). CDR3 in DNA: TGTGCCAGCAGCTTGGGTGCCGGGGGGGCCGAAGAGCAGTACTTC. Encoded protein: CASSLGAGGAEEQYF.

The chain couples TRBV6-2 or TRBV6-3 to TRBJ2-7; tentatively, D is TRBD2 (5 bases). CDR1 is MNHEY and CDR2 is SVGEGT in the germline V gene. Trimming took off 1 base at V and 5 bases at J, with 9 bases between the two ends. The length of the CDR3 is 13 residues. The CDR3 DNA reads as TGTGCCAGCAGTTACTTCTCCGGGGACGAGCAGTACTTC. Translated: CASSYFSGDEQYF.

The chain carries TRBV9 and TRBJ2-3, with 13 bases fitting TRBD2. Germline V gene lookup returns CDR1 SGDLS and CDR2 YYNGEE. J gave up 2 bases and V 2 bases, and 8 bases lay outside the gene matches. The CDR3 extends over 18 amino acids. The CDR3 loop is CASSVTRLAGGVTDTQYF. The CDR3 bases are TGTGCCAGCAGCGTCACCAGACTAGCGGGGGGAGTCACAGATACGCAGTATTTT.

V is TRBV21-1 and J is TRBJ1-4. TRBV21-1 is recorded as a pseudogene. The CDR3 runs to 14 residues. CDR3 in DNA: TGTGCCAGCAGCAAAGGTCAGGGGGAGGGAAAACTGTTTTTT. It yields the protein CASSKGQGEGKLFF.

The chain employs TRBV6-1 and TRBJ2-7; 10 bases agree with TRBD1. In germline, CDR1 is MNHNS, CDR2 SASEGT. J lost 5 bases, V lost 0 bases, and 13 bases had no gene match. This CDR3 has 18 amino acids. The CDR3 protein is CASSEAVGEGQGFNEQYF. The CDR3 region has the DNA TGTGCCAGCAGTGAAGCGGTTGGGGAGGGACAGGGGTTTAACGAGCAGTACTTC.

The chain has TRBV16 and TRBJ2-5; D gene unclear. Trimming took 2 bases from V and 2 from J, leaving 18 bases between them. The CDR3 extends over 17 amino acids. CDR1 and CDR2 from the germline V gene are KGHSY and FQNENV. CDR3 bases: TGTGCCAGCAGCCAAACTACGGGTCCCAGCCCTCAAGAGACCCAGTACTTC. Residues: CASSQTTGPSPQETQYF.

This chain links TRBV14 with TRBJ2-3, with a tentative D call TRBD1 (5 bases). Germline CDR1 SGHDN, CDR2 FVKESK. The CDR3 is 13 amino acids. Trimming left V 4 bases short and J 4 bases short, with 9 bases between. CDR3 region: CASSLQGADTQYF. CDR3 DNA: TGTGCCAGCAGCCTACAAGGGGCAGATACGCAGTATTTT.

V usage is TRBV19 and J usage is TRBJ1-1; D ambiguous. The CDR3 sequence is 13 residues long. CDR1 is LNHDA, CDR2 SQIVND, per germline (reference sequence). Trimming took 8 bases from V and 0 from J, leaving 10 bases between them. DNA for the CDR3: TGTGCCAGTCTCGCCGAGCTGAACACTGAAGCTTTCTTT. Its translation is CASLAELNTEAFF. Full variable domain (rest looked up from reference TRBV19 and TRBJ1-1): DGGITQSPKYLFRKEGQNVTLSCEQNLNHDAMYWYRQDPGQGLRLIYYSQIVNDFQKGDIAEGYSVSREKKESFPLTVTSAQKNPTAFYLCASLAELNTEAFFGQGTRLTVV.

The CDR3 protein is CASSMWQGETQYF. The CDR3 nucleotides are TGTGCCAGTAGTATGTGGCAGGGAGAGACCCAGTACTTC. This chain joins TRBV19 and TRBJ2-5, with TRBD1 as a possible D gene (5 bases). Germline V gene sequence: CDR1 LNHDA, CDR2 SQIVND (reference sequence). V shed 3 bases and J shed 4 bases, with 9 bases lying between them. CDR3 length equals 13 residues.

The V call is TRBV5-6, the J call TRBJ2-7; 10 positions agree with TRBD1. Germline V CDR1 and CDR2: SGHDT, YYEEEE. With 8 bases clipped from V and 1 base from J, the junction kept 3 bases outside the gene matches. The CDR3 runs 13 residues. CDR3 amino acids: CASAGQGSYEQYF. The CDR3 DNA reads TGTGCCAGTGCGGGACAGGGGTCCTACGAGCAGTACTTC.

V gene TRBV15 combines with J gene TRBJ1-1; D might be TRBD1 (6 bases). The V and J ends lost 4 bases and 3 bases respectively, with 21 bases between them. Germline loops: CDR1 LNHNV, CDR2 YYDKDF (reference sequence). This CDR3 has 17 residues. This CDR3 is CATSIGTYRVEDTEAFF. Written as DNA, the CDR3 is TGTGCCACCAGCATCGGCACCTACAGGGTTGAGGACACTGAAGCTTTCTTT.

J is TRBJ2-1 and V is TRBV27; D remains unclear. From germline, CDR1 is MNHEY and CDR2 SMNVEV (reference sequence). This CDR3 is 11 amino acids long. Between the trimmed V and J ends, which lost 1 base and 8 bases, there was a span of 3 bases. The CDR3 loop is CASSLYDEQFF. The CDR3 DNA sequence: TGTGCCAGCAGTTTATACGATGAGCAGTTCTTC.

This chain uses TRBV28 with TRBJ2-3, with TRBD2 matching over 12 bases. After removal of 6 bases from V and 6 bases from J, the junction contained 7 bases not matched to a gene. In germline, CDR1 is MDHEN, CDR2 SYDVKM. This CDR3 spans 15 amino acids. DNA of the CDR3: TGTGCCAGCAGCCAGCTAGCGGGGGGGTTCGATACGCAGTATTTT. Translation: CASSQLAGGFDTQYF.